The clone carrying this TCR beta chain has only a few counts. Its cognate antigen is unknown. With 1 base clipped from V and 2 bases from J, the junction kept 2 bases outside the gene matches. The CDR3 has 15 residues. Stated time point: pre-sensitization, week 0. Treatment given: therapeutic diphenylcyclopropenone sensitization with weekly scalp DPC. TCRdb used MiXCR to reprocess the RACE reads, holding one entry per CDR3 protein. The table includes approximately 100,000 distinct CDR3 sequences, 9.6% detected once. The sample is drawn from a study of human T cells and chemical hapten exposure. Turning to the study itself: The sensitizing agent was 2% DPC, placed on about 2 cm by about 2 cm of upper inner arm skin. Study-level points and caveats: The number of TCRs over 1 in 1000 frequency stayed unchanged after DPC.

This material consisted of whole blood, taken in connection with sensitization to the hapten diphenylcyclopropenone (DPC). V is TRBV12-3 or TRBV12-4 and J is TRBJ2-1; 7 nucleotides line up with TRBD1. The receptor was derived from a middle-aged woman with alopecia areata. Some clones in this sample may be carry-over from other donors' samples. The CDR3 nucleotides read TGTGCCAGCAGTTTAGGACAGGGCCCCTACAATGAGCAGTTCTTC. Translated: CASSLGQGPYNEQFF.